This T cell receptor (beta chain) emerged from a study of cytomegalovirus exposure and HLA in healthy donors. Study-wide points: The majority of CMV-associated TCR beta chains were reported as apparently HLA-restricted in a later analysis. A few chains tied to CMV proved CMV antigen-specific in vitro.

Amplification used 60 Vbeta primers and 13 Jbeta primers. Assay: immunoSEQ multiplex PCR; the TCRdb copy retains only in-frame clones and omits some. The sample includes 90,000 to 140,000 clones, around 80% seen only once; the top ten take around 5.1%. Germline CDR1 reads KGHSH; CDR2 reads LQKENI. The CDR3 totals 13 residues. Trimming removed 6 bases at V and 5 bases at J, with 11 bases between. About this clone itself: Its antigen is not known.

This TCR was sampled from a male donor in good health and CMV-seronegative. The sequenced sample was PBMCs. The gene calls are TRBV18 and TRBJ1-5, with a tentative D call TRBD1 (5 bases). The CDR3 DNA reads as TGTGCCAGCTCTCTGGCCAGGGATCAGCCCCAGCATTTT. Its translation is CASSLARDQPQHF.